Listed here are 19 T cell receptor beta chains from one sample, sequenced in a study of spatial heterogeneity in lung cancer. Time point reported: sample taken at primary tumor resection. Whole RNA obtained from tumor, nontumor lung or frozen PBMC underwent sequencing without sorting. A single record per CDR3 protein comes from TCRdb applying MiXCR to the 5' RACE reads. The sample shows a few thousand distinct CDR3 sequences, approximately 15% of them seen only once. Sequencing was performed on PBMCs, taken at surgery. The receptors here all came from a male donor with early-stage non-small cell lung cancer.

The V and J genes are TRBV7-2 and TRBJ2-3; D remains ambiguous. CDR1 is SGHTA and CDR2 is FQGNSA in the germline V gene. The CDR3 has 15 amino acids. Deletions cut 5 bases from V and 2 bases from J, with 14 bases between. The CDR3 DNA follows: TGTGCCAGCAGCAAAAAGCGTATAATCACAGATACGCAGTATTTT. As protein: CASSKKRIITDTQYF.

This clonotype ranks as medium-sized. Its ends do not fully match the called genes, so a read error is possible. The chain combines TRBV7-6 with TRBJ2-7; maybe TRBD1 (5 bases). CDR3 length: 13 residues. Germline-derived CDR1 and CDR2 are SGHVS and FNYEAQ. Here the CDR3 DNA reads TGTGCCAGCAGCTTAGGCCCCAGGGAAGAGCCGTACTTC. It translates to CASSLGPREEPYF.

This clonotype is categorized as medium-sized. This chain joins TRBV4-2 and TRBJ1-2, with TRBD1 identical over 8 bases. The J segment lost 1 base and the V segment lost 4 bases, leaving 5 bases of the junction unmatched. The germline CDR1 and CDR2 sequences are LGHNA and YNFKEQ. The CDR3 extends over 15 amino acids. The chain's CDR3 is CASSPLDRGNYGYTF. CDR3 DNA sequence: TGTGCCAGCAGCCCACTAGACAGGGGTAACTATGGCTACACCTTC.

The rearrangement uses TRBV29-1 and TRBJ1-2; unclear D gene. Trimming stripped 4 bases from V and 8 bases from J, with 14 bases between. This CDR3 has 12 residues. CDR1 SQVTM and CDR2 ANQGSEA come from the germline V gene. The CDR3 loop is CSVVEGSGGYTF. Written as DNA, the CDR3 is TGCAGCGTTGTCGAGGGTTCGGGAGGCTACACCTTC.

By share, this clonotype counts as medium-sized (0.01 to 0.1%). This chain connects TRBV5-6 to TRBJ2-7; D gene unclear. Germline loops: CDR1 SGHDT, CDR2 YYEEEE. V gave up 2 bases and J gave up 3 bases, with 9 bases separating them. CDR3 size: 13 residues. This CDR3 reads CASSLGIHYEQYF. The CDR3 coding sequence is TGTGCCAGCAGCTTAGGAATTCACTACGAGCAGTACTTC.

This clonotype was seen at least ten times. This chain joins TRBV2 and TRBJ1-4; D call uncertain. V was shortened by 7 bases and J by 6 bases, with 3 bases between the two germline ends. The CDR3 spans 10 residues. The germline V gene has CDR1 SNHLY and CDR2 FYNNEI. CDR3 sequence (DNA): TGTGCCAGCAAATATGAAAAACTGTTTTTT. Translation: CASKYEKLFF.

CDR3 nucleotide sequence: TGCAGTGCTAGAGATCGTGAGACCCAGTACTTC. It codes for CSARDRETQYF. V is TRBV20-1 and J is TRBJ2-5; D not resolved. The V end lost 0 bases, the J end lost 5 bases, and 4 bases lay between the germline ends. Germline loops: CDR1 DFQATT, CDR2 SNEGSKA (reference sequence). The CDR3 length is 11 residues.

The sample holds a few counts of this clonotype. The CDR3 DNA follows: TGTGCCAGCAGCCAAGGACTAGCGCTCACAGATACGCAGTATTTT. This encodes CASSQGLALTDTQYF. This rearrangement joins TRBV3-1 to TRBJ2-3; 8 bases align to TRBD2. Germline CDR1 reads LGHDT; CDR2 reads YNNKEL (reference sequence). Trimming cost V 1 base and J 2 bases; bases outside gene matches: 2. This CDR3 is 15 amino acids long.

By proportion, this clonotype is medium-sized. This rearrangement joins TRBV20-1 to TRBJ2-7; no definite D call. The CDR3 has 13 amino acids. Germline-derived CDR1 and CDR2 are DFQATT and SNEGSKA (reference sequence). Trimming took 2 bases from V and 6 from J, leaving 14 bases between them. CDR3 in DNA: TGCAGTGCTAGACCCCGGTCCCACCCCGAGCAGTACTTC. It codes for CSARPRSHPEQYF.

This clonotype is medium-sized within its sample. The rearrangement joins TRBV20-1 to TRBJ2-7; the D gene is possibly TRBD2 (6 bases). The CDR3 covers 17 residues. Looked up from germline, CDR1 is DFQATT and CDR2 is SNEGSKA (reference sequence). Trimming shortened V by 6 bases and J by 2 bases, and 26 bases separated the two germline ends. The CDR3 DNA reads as TGCAGTGCCCGAAGGCAAAGTGGGGCGGGGCGGACCTACGAGCAGTACTTC. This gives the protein CSARRQSGAGRTYEQYF.

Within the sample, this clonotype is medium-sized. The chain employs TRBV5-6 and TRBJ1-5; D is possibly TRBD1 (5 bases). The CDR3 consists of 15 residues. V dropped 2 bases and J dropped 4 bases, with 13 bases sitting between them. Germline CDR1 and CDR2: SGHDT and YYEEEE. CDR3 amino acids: CASSLNQGGNQPQHF. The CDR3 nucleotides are TGTGCCAGCAGCTTAAATCAGGGAGGAAATCAGCCCCAGCATTTT.

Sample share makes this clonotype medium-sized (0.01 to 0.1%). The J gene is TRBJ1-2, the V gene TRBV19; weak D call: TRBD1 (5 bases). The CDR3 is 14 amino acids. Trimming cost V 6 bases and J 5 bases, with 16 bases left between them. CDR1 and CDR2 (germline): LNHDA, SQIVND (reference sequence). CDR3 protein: CASRIQDTAYGYTF. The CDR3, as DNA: TGTGCCAGTAGGATCCAGGACACGGCTTATGGCTACACCTTC.

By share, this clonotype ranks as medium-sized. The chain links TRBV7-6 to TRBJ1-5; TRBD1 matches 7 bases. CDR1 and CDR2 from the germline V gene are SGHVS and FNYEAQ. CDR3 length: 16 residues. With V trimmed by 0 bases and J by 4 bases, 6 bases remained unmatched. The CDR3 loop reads CASSLATGLGNQPQHF. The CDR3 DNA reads TGTGCCAGCAGCTTAGCGACAGGGCTGGGGAATCAGCCCCAGCATTTT.

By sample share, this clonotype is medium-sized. CDR3 loop: CASYPSGDKTQYF. As DNA, the CDR3 is TGTGCCAGCTATCCTAGCGGGGATAAGACCCAGTACTTC. This rearrangement joins TRBV7-9 to TRBJ2-5; TRBD2 aligns across 9 bases. Germline V CDR1 and CDR2: SEHNR, FQNEAQ (reference sequence). V shed 8 bases, J shed 6 bases, and the junction held 7 bases outside the gene matches. The CDR3 has 13 amino acids.

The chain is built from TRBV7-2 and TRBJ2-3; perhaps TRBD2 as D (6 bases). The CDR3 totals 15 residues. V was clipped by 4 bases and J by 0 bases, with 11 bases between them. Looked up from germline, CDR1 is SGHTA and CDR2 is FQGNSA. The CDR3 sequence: CASSYAGTSTDTQYF. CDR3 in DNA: TGTGCCAGCAGCTACGCGGGGACTAGCACAGATACGCAGTATTTT.

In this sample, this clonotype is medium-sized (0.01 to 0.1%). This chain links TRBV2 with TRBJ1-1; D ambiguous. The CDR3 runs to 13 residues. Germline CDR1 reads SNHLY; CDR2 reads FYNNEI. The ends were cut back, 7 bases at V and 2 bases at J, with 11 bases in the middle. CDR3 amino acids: CASTGRANTEAFF. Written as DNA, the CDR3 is TGTGCCAGCACTGGGAGGGCCAACACTGAAGCTTTCTTT.

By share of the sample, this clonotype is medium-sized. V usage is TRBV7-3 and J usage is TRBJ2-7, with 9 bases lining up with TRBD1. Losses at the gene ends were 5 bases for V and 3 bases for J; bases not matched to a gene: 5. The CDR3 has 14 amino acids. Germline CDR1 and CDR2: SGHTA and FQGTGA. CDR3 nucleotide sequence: TGTGCCAGCAGCACAAGGACAGGGGACTACGAGCAGTACTTC. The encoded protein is CASSTRTGDYEQYF.

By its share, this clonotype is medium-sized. The CDR3 protein is CASKREGHSYEQYF. In DNA form, the CDR3 reads TGTGCCAGCAAGCGCGAAGGGCATTCCTACGAGCAGTACTTC. V and J are TRBV27 and TRBJ2-7; no firm D call. The V gene's germline CDR1 is MNHEY and CDR2 SMNVEV (reference sequence). With 7 bases removed from V and 1 base from J, the gap between germline ends came to 14 bases. The CDR3 covers 14 residues.

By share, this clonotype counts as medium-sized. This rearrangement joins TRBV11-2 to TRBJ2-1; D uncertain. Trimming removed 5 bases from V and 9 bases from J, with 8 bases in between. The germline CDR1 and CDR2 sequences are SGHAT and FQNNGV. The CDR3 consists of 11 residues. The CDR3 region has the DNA TGTGCCAGCAGCCTAGTTAGTGAGCAGTTCTTC. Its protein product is CASSLVSEQFF.